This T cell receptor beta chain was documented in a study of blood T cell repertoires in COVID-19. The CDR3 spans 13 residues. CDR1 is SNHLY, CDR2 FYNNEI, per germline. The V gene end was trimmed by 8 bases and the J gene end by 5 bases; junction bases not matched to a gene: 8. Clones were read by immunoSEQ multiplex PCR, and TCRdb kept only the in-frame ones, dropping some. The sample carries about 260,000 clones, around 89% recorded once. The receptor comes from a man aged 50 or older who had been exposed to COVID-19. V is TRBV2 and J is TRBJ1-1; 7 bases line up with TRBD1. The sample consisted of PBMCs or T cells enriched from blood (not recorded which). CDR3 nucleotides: TGTGCCAGCGTAACAGGGGTTGGTACTGAAGCTTTCTTT. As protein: CASVTGVGTEAFF.